These 15 T cell receptor beta chains share one sample of origin, sequenced in a study of blood T cell repertoires in COVID-19. The assay was immunoSEQ multiplex PCR, and TCRdb's table has in-frame clones only and misses some. The repertoire holds approximately 110,000 clones, with around nine tenths as singletons. Sequences were obtained from peripheral blood. These receptors came from a man between 45 and 60 years old with COVID-19, enrolled during active disease.

The V call is TRBV7-7, the J call TRBJ2-7; D may be TRBD2 (6 bases). V lost 5 bases and J lost 6, with 17 bases in between. The CDR3 totals 14 residues. Germline V CDR1 and CDR2: SSHAT, FNYEAQ (reference sequence). CDR3 sequence reads: CASSPDPISGEQYF. CDR3 DNA sequence: TGTGCCAGCAGCCCCGACCCCATTAGCGGCGAGCAGTACTTC. The entire variable domain, with the rest obtained from reference TRBV7-7 and TRBJ2-7, is as follows: GAGVSQSPRYKVTKRGQDVTLRCDPISSHATLYWYQQALGQGPEFLTYFNYEAQPDKSGLPSDRFSAERPEGSISTLTIQRTEQRDSAMYRCASSPDPISGEQYFGPGTRLTVT.

The chain has TRBV5-1 and TRBJ2-5, with 9 nucleotides matching TRBD2. Trimming took 4 bases from V and 3 from J; bases not matched to a gene: 4. Germline CDR1 reads SGHRS; CDR2 reads YFSETQ. This CDR3 comprises 14 residues. The CDR3 sequence: CASSPLAGEETQYF. The CDR3 region has the DNA TGCGCCAGCAGCCCATTAGCGGGAGAAGAGACCCAGTACTTC.

The rearrangement uses TRBV13 and TRBJ2-5; 8 bases align to TRBD1. The V and J ends lost 5 bases and 4 bases, in that order; junction bases with no gene match: 9. Germline-derived CDR1 and CDR2 are PRHDT and FYEKMQ (reference sequence). This CDR3 has 15 amino acids. CDR3 amino acids: CASSRGTGQAETQYF. The CDR3 DNA is TGTGCCAGCAGCCGGGGGACAGGACAGGCAGAGACCCAGTACTTC.

This chain uses TRBV18 with TRBJ2-5, with a weak D call TRBD1 (5 bases). V lost 0 bases and J 3 bases, leaving 8 bases between the germline ends. The CDR3 spans 14 residues. The germline V gene encodes CDR1 KGHSH and CDR2 LQKENI. The CDR3 nucleotides are TGTGCCAGCTCACCACCGTCAGGGAAAGAGACCCAGTACTTC. Translating it yields CASSPPSGKETQYF.

V is TRBV19 and J is TRBJ2-7; 12 bases fit TRBD1. Trimming took 8 bases from V and 1 from J; bases not matched to a gene: 6. The V gene's germline CDR1 is LNHDA and CDR2 SQIVND (reference sequence). The CDR3 extends over 15 amino acids. The CDR3 loop reads CASSPGQGASYEQYF. CDR3 nucleotides: TGTGCCAGTTCGCCGGGACAGGGGGCTTCCTACGAGCAGTACTTC.

This chain uses TRBV18 with TRBJ2-7; D is possibly TRBD1 (6 bases). The germline gives CDR1 KGHSH, CDR2 LQKENI. This CDR3 comprises 12 residues. Trimming took 1 base from V and 5 from J, leaving 6 bases between them. The CDR3 loop reads CASSPRDNEQYF. CDR3 sequence (DNA): TGTGCCAGCTCACCACGGGACAACGAGCAGTACTTC.

The rearrangement uses TRBV10-1 and TRBJ2-4; TRBD2 aligns across 9 bases. This CDR3 contains 20 residues. Per the germline V gene, CDR1 is WNHNN and CDR2 is SYGVQD (reference sequence). Trimming removed 0 bases from V and 1 base from J; junction bases left unmatched: 13. Here the CDR3 reads CASSESKSQAGGCAKNIQYF. The DNA for the CDR3 is TGCGCCAGCAGTGAGTCGAAGTCTCAAGCGGGAGGCTGTGCCAAAAACATTCAGTACTTC.

The chain is built from TRBV20-1 and TRBJ2-1, with TRBD1 identical over 10 bases. J gave up 14 bases and V 6 bases, and 7 bases lay outside the gene matches. CDR1 and CDR2 from the germline V gene are DFQATT and SNEGSKA (reference sequence). The CDR3 has 11 amino acids. CDR3 residues: CSAPGQGQEFF. The CDR3 DNA follows: TGCAGTGCCCCGGGACAGGGGCAAGAGTTCTTC.

The chain combines TRBV6-5 with TRBJ1-2; the match to TRBD1 covers 10 bases. The CDR3 is 14 amino acids. With 6 bases clipped from V and 4 bases from J, the junction kept 5 bases outside the gene matches. CDR1 and CDR2 from the germline V gene are MNHEY and SVGAGI. CDR3 amino acids: CASRPDRGPYGYTF. CDR3 nucleotide sequence: TGTGCCAGCAGACCTGACAGGGGGCCCTATGGCTACACCTTC.

V and J are TRBV4-1 and TRBJ2-7; TRBD1 matches 8 bases. Germline CDR1 MGHRA, CDR2 YSYEKL. This CDR3 is 17 amino acids long. Germline trimming cut 0 bases from V and 3 bases from J; bases unmatched to any gene: 10. CDR3 amino acids: CASSQDRQGRSSYEQYF. The CDR3 region has the DNA TGCGCCAGCAGCCAAGACAGACAGGGGAGGTCAAGCTACGAGCAGTACTTC.

The genes are TRBV7-2 and TRBJ2-5; D not certain. Per the germline V gene, CDR1 is SGHTA and CDR2 is FQGNSA. This CDR3 contains 14 residues. V was shortened by 1 base and J by 0 bases, with 6 bases between the two germline ends. As DNA, the CDR3 is TGTGCCAGCAGCTTAGTTGCGAACCAAGAGACCCAGTACTTC. It encodes CASSLVANQETQYF.

The chain joins TRBV30 to TRBJ1-2, with TRBD1 matching 7 bases. V shed 5 bases, J shed 4 bases, and the junction held 19 bases outside the gene matches. Germline lookup yields CDR1 GTSNPN and CDR2 SVGIG (reference sequence). This CDR3 has 17 amino acids. This CDR3 reads CAWRVGATGQLPYGYTF. The CDR3 region has the DNA TGTGCCTGGCGGGTCGGAGCAACGGGACAGCTACCCTATGGCTACACCTTC.

The genes are TRBV7-3 and TRBJ2-1, with D perhaps TRBD1 (5 bases). This CDR3 contains 13 residues. The ends were cut back, 3 bases at V and 3 bases at J, with 6 bases in the middle. CDR1 is SGHTA, CDR2 FQGTGA, per germline. CDR3 residues: CASSLGLYNEQFF. CDR3 nucleotide sequence: TGTGCCAGCAGCTTGGGGCTCTACAATGAGCAGTTCTTC.

The rearrangement links TRBV6-6 to TRBJ1-2, with D possibly being TRBD1 (5 bases). The CDR3 is 11 residues long. The V gene lost 6 bases and the J gene lost 8 bases, with 10 bases spanning the gap. Per the germline V gene, CDR1 is MNHNY and CDR2 is SVGAGI (reference sequence). CDR3 in amino acids: CASSGSGGYTF. The DNA of the CDR3 is TGTGCCAGCAGCGGATCAGGGGGCTACACCTTC.

This chain connects TRBV29-1 to TRBJ1-4; 8 bases map to TRBD1. Trimming cost V 8 bases and J 3 bases; bases outside gene matches: 5. Germline CDR1 is SQVTM and CDR2 is ANQGSEA. This CDR3 spans 13 amino acids. CDR3 amino acids: CSWTGFANEKLFF. CDR3 coding DNA: TGCAGCTGGACAGGGTTTGCTAATGAAAAACTGTTTTTT. The full variable domain, completed using reference TRBV29-1 and TRBJ1-4, is SAVISQKPSRDICQRGTSLTIQCQVDSQVTMMFWYRQQPGQSLTLIATANQGSEATYESGFVIDKFPISRPNLTFSTLTVSNMSPEDSSIYLCSWTGFANEKLFFGSGTQLSVL.